This T cell receptor beta chain derives from a study of blood T cell repertoires in COVID-19 (dated by TCRdb to the early 2020s). About the study as a whole: Collaborator samples came from the United States, Italy and Spain and covered acute and convalescent phases of COVID-19. The material from the prospective study consisted of cDNA or gDNA derived from T cells, B-cell-depleted T cells, or PBMCs. Subjects who had been exposed to COVID-19, were actively infected with it, or had recovered from it provided the deeply sampled blood TCRbeta repertoires that made up the dataset. A freely available public database, intended as a resource for researchers studying the immune response to SARS-CoV-2, is where the repertoires were released. Samples were obtained from the ongoing ImmuneRACE study (first 160 participants) and from 1,254 subjects provided by 6 global collaborators. Sample metadata almost always included a de-identified subject ID, COVID-19 status, age in years and sex. Where available, HLA class I and class II types were obtained from metadata supplied by the sample provider rather than from assay-based typing. Paper-wide results and their limitations: The amount of clinical and demographic metadata varied by source and participant and was provided uncurated.

TCRbeta CDR3 regions were amplified from genomic DNA using the immunoSEQ Assay, a bias-controlled multiplex PCR. Regarding the original processing steps: Within the assay, amplification of reference gene primers was used to estimate how many nucleated cells each sample contained. Sequence reads were collapsed and filtered to measure the absolute abundance of every unique TCRbeta CDR3 rearrangement. Productive Simpson clonality was computed per sample as the square root of Simpson's diversity index over productive rearrangements. TCRdb retrieved this table from immuneACCESS and kept in-frame rearrangements only. Not all clones are present; in checked studies, unresolved V genes account for under half, and no reason is known for the remainder. That table supplies the V and J calls and clone size; D and trimming were determined from the DNA. The sample records 65,000 or so clones, 86% of which are singletons. 2.5% to 3.5% of the sample comes from the top ten.

This clone has only a few counts. What this receptor recognizes is not known. Per-nucleotide qualities are absent, and no much larger clonotype sits a single base away. Via the germline V gene, CDR1 is SGHDN and CDR2 FVKESK. The germline ends are 15 bases apart after V is trimmed by 8 bases and J by 10 bases. From its cysteine to its phenylalanine, the CDR3 spans 13 amino acids. CDR3 DNA is the only sequence kept; it has 39 bases, read in frame from the first base. Collaborating institutions collected whole blood in K2EDTA tubes following their own protocols. For TCRbeta analysis, collaborators shipped samples as frozen whole blood, isolated PBMCs, or DNA extracted from either of those sample types.

The clonotype comes from a man aged 45-65 years with active COVID-19. The chain couples TRBV14 to TRBJ1-6; a tentative D call is TRBD1 (5 bases match). The sequenced sample was peripheral blood. The sequenced DNA is TGTGCCAGCCCCGGGGGGAGATGGTCACCCCTCCACTTT. It codes for CASPGGRWSPLHF.